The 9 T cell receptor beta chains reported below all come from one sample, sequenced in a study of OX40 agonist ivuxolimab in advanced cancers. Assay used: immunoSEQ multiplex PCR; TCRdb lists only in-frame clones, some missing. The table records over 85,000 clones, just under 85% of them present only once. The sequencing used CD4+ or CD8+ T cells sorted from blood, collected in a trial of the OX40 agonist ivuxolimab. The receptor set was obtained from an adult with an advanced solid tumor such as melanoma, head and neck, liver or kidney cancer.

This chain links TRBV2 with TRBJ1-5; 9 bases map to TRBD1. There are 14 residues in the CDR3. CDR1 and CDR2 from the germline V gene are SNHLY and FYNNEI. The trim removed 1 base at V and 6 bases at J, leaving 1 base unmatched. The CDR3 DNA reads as TGTGCCAGCAGTGAAGGGGACAGGGTTCAGCCCCAGCATTTT. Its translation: CASSEGDRVQPQHF.

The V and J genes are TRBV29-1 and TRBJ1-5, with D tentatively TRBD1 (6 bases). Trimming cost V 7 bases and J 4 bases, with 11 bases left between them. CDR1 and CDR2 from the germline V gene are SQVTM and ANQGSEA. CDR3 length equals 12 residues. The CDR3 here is CSAGGANQPQHF. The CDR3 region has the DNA TGCAGCGCGGGGGGGGCTAATCAGCCCCAGCATTTT.

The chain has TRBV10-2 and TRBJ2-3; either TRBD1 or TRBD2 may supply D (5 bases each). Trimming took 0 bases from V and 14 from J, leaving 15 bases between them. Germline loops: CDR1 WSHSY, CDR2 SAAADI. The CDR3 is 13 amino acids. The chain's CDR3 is CASSESGVGEWYF. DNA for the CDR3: TGCGCCAGCAGTGAGTCCGGTGTGGGGGAATGGTATTTT.

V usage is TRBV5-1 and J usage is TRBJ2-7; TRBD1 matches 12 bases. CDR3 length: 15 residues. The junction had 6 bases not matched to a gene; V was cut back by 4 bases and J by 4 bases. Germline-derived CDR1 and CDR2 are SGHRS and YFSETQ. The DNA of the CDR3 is TGCGCCAGCAGCCAGGGGACAGGGGGCATTTACGAGCAGTACTTC. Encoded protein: CASSQGTGGIYEQYF. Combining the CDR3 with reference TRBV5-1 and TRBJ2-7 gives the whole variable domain KAGVTQTPRYLIKTRGQQVTLSCSPISGHRSVSWYQQTPGQGLQFLFEYFSETQRNKGNFPGRFSGRQFSNSRSEMNVSTLELGDSALYLCASSQGTGGIYEQYFGPGTRLTVT.

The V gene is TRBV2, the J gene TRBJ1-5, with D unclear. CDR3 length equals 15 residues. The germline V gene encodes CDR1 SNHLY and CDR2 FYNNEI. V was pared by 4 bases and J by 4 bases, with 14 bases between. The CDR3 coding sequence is TGTGCCAGCAGTGTCGAACCCGGACGTAATCAGCCCCAGCATTTT. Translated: CASSVEPGRNQPQHF.

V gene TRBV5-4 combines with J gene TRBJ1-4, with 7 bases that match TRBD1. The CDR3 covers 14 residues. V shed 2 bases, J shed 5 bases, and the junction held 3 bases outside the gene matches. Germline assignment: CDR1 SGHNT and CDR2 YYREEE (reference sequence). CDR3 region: CASSLGRGNEKLFF. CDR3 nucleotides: TGTGCCAGCAGCTTAGGCAGGGGGAATGAAAAACTGTTTTTT.

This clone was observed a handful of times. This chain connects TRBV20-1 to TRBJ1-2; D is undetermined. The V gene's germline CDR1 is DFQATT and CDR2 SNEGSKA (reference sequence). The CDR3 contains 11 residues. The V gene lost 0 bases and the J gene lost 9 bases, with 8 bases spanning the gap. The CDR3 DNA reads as TGCAGTGCTAGAGATAGTGGTCGCTACACCTTC. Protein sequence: CSARDSGRYTF.

CDR3 residues: CASSARLYPNTEAFF. The CDR3 DNA reads as TGTGCCAGCAGTGCGCGGCTCTACCCGAACACTGAAGCTTTCTTT. The rearrangement uses TRBV28 and TRBJ1-1; D unresolved. V was shortened by 5 bases and J by 1 base, with 14 bases between the two germline ends. Germline values: CDR1 MDHEN, CDR2 SYDVKM. The CDR3 covers 15 residues.

Here the CDR3 reads CASSVVRPTVRWPQHF. The CDR3 DNA sequence: TGTGCCAGCAGCGTAGTTCGACCGACCGTACGTTGGCCCCAGCATTTT. The chain combines TRBV9 with TRBJ1-5; D remains ambiguous. Trimming stripped 0 bases from V and 9 bases from J, with 19 bases between. Germline CDR1 is SGDLS and CDR2 is YYNGEE. The CDR3 runs 16 residues.